This T cell receptor (beta chain) appears in the sequencing data of a study of metastatic and nonmetastatic thyroid tumors. The table lists this clone with a few counts. TCRdb redid the clone calls on the PCR reads using MiXCR. This table holds roughly 4,000 clones, 35% to 45% found once. Between the trimmed V and J ends, which lost 6 bases and 4 bases, there was a span of 13 bases. The CDR3 loop spans 13 amino acids. No treatment of any kind had been given to any patient before thyroid surgery. This chain uses TRBV12-3 or TRBV12-4 with TRBJ2-7; D is ambiguous. This TCR was sampled from a female donor with papillary thyroid cancer or a benign thyroid nodule (not recorded which). Some clones in this sample may be carry-over from other donors' samples. The sample taken for sequencing was tumor tissue. CDR3 sequence (DNA): TGTGCCAGCAGCCAAGGACGGATGTACGAGCAGTACTTC. This codes for CASSQGRMYEQYF.